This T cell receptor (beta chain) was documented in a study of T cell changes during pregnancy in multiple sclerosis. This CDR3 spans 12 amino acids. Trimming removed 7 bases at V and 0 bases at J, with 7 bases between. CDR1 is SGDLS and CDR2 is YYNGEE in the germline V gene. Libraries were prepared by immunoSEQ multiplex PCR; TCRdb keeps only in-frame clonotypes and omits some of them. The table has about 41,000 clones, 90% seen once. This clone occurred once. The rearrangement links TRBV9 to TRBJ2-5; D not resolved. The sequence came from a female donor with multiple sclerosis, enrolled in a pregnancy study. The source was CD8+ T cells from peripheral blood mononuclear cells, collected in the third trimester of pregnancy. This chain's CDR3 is CASGGYQETQYF. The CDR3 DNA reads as TGTGCCAGCGGTGGCTACCAAGAGACCCAGTACTTC.